Listed below are T cell receptor beta chains from one sample, sequenced in a study of post-analysis software for immune sequencing data. TCRdb re-analysed the PCR reads in MiXCR, keeping a single row per CDR3 protein. Found here are roughly 800,000 distinct CDR3 sequences, more than 45% of them singletons; the top ten hold approximately 4.4%. The specimen sequenced was blood. These receptors all come from a girl aged 5 to 17 with multiple sclerosis. Both conserved end residues are part of each CDR3. The D gene is left open where the match is weak. The size of a clone is reported for some rows only, either as once, few or many, or as a class for expanded clones.

v_call	d_call	j_call	clone_size	cdr3_nt	cdr3_aa
TRBV6-5	TRBD2	TRBJ2-7	few	TGTGCCAGCAGGGCCACGGGAGGGACCTACGAGCAGTACTTC	CASRATGGTYEQYF
TRBV5-6	TRBD1	TRBJ2-5	.	TGTGCCAGCAGCAAAACTACAGGGGGCCGGGAGACCCAGTACTTC	CASSKTTGGRETQYF
TRBV15	.	TRBJ2-6	.	TGTGCCAGCAGGGTAACTGGGGCCAACGTCCTGACTTTC	CASRVTGANVLTF
TRBV4-1	.	TRBJ2-1	few	TGCGCCAGCAGCCAAGATCCCAGCGGGCCTAACAATGAGCAGTTCTTC	CASSQDPSGPNNEQFF
TRBV11-2	.	TRBJ2-5	.	TGTGCCAGCAGCTTAGACACAGGAGAATGGGAGACCCAGTACTTC	CASSLDTGEWETQYF
TRBV6-2/TRBV6-3	.	TRBJ2-7	many	TGTGCCAGCAGTCCCCCAGGGGGGTACGAGCAGTACTTC	CASSPPGGYEQYF
TRBV4-3	.	TRBJ2-3	.	TGCGCCAGCAGTCAAGATAGAGGGATGATAACGCAGTATTTT	CASSQDRGMITQYF
TRBV2	TRBD1	TRBJ2-7	.	TGTGCCAGCAGTGAAGCTGGGTGGACAGGGTACGAGCAGTACTTC	CASSEAGWTGYEQYF
TRBV12-3/TRBV12-4	.	TRBJ2-3	.	TGTGCCAGCAGTTCTGGGGGCAGCACAGATGTGCAGTATTTT	CASSSGGSTDVQYF
TRBV20-1	.	TRBJ1-2	.	TGCAGTGCTAGTGATACGCGGCGGGTCCGCGGCTACACCTTC	CSASDTRRVRGYTF
TRBV20-1	TRBD2	TRBJ2-7	.	TGCAGTGCGGCCCCGGGGACTAGCGGAGGGTACGAGCAGTACTTC	CSAAPGTSGGYEQYF
TRBV6-2/TRBV6-3	.	TRBJ2-7	.	TGTGCCAGCAGTTACTCTGCCAGTACCTACGAGCAGTACTTC	CASSYSASTYEQYF
TRBV5-1	TRBD1	TRBJ1-2	few	TGCGCCAGCAGCCGCGGACAGGGTAGCGGCTATGGCTACACCTTC	CASSRGQGSGYGYTF
TRBV10-3	TRBD2	TRBJ2-7	.	TGTGCCATCAGTCAGACTAGCGGGAGGCCCCACGAGCAGTACTTC	CAISQTSGRPHEQYF
TRBV7-9	.	TRBJ1-1	.	TGTGCCAGCAGCTTAGCGCCGGGGTGGAACACTGAAGCTTTCTTT	CASSLAPGWNTEAFF
TRBV9	.	TRBJ2-7	.	TGTGCCAGCAGCGTAGAGGGCGCAGCCTACGAGCAGTACTTC	CASSVEGAAYEQYF
TRBV14	.	TRBJ2-6	.	TGTGCCAGCAGCCTGCTCTCAATTGGGAACCGACTGGCCAACGTCCTGACTTTC	CASSLLSIGNRLANVLTF
TRBV28	TRBD1	TRBJ2-7	.	TGTGCCAGCAGGAAGCCGGGACAGGGGACCTACGAGCAGTACTTC	CASRKPGQGTYEQYF
TRBV7-2	TRBD1	TRBJ2-7	few	TGTGCCAGCAGCCACTCGGGACAGGGGGGAATCGAGCAGTACTTC	CASSHSGQGGIEQYF